This T cell receptor (beta chain) was recorded in a study of T cell responses to AZD1222 COVID-19 vaccine. Findings of the study overall: Mostly white British, mostly female donors; authors suggested clonal diversity may be underestimated.

CDR1 is MNHEY and CDR2 is SVGAGI in the germline V gene. The germline V and J ends were trimmed by 0 bases and 4 bases, with 11 bases remaining between them. This CDR3 contains 15 residues. Assay used: immunoSEQ multiplex PCR; TCRdb lists only in-frame clones, some missing. The table includes fewer than 200,000 clones, 92% detected once. A note on this clone: Its target is unknown.

This TCR was sampled from an adult in good health. The rearrangement links TRBV6-5 to TRBJ2-3, with D unresolved. The specimen comprised peripheral blood, sampled on day 0 of AZD1222 vaccination. CDR3 loop: CASSYSMLNADTQYF. The CDR3 DNA follows: TGTGCCAGCAGTTACTCGATGCTTAATGCAGATACGCAGTATTTT.